This TCR beta chain was retrieved from a study of T cells in Graves' hyperthyroidism and ophthalmopathy. Study-wide points: Blood also carried most thyroid clonotypes expanded above 0.001.

There were TCR beta CDR3 regions amplified from RNA transcripts. The study used the HTBI primer set for a first-round RT-PCR of the TCR CDR3. TCRdb recomputed calls from the multiplex PCR reads with MiXCR, one row per CDR3 protein. Of about 560,000 distinct CDR3 sequences listed, about a sixth are singletons. This clonotype has a count of ten or more. Antigen unknown. V was pared by 0 bases and J by 1 base, with 6 bases between. Germline V CDR1 and CDR2: DFQATT, SNEGSKA (reference sequence). This CDR3 is 13 amino acids long. Hyperthyroidism patients were newly diagnosed, had disease duration under 2 months, and were aged 18 to 65 years.

The sequenced sample was blood. V and J are TRBV20-1 and TRBJ1-2; D not resolved. The sequence was collected from a woman between 25 and 40 years old with Graves' hyperthyroidism. The CDR3 region is CSARERNNYGYTF. CDR3 coding DNA: TGCAGTGCTAGAGAGCGCAATAACTATGGCTACACCTTC.